This TCR beta chain was profiled in a study of beta chain features in type 1 diabetes. Isolated RNA was reverse transcribed in full, so expressed TCRB transcripts were sequenced. Repertoires were generated with immunoSEQ multiplex PCR, while TCRdb's copy carries only in-frame clones and drops some. The sample holds 330,000 or so clones, around a fifth seen once. V gave up 5 bases and J gave up 4 bases; unmatched junction bases: 4. Germline V gene sequence: CDR1 SGHAT, CDR2 FQNNGV. The CDR3 runs 15 residues. Sequencing input: naive CD4+ T cells from blood. The clonotype comes from a woman aged 18-35 years in good health. V and J are TRBV11-2 and TRBJ2-1, with 11 bases that match TRBD2. CDR3 residues: CASSRGLAEYNEQFF. DNA for the CDR3: TGTGCCAGCAGCCGGGGACTAGCGGAATACAATGAGCAGTTCTTC.